Listed below are T cell receptor beta chains from one sample, sequenced in a study of blood T cell repertoires in COVID-19. The repertoire was sequenced with immunoSEQ multiplex PCR; TCRdb's copy has only in-frame clones and lacks some. Here the sample spans about 300,000 clones, 75% to 90% being singletons. Material: PBMCs or T cells enriched from blood (not recorded which). The origin of the receptors is a woman in her twenties or thirties who had been exposed to COVID-19. The conserved cysteine and the conserved F or W are not part of the CDR3 here. Fields, in order: V gene, clone size, CDR3 protein. Expanded clones get a size class; other rows say once, few or many, or leave the size out.

V gene: TRBV5-6; clone size: few; CDR3 protein: ASSRRTVAQPQH
V gene: TRBV7-9; clone size: .; CDR3 protein: ASSDRDRDSMEQY
V gene: TRBV27; clone size: .; CDR3 protein: ASSLLGTSGFYDTQY
V gene: TRBV6-2/TRBV6-3; clone size: .; CDR3 protein: ASSSTVAYEQY
V gene: TRBV27; clone size: .; CDR3 protein: ASSPETDSLAKNIQY
V gene: TRBV5-1; clone size: .; CDR3 protein: ASSLGDRETQY
V gene: TRBV7-3; clone size: .; CDR3 protein: ASSPTGTPNSPLH
V gene: TRBV6-5; clone size: .; CDR3 protein: ASSREGTGDEKLF
V gene: TRBV7-8; clone size: .; CDR3 protein: ASSPEEREAPYEQY
V gene: TRBV3-1/TRBV3-2; clone size: .; CDR3 protein: ASSLLGNQPQH
V gene: TRBV7-2; clone size: .; CDR3 protein: ASSSVWTGNQPQH
V gene: TRBV9; clone size: .; CDR3 protein: ASSATTSGATGELF
V gene: TRBV4-2; clone size: .; CDR3 protein: ASSRAERTGELF
V gene: TRBV6-1; clone size: .; CDR3 protein: ASSEVTGTNENIQY
V gene: TRBV28; clone size: few; CDR3 protein: ASRLGQDEAF